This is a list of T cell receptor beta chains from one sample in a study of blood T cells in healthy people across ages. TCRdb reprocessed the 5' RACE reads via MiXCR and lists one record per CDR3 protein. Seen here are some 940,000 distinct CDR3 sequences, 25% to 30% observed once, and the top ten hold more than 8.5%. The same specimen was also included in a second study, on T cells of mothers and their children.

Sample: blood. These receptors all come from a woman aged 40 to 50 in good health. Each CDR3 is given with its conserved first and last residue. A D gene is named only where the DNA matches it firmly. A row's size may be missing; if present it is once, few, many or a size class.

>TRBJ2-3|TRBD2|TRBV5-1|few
TGCGCCAGCAACCCGACTAGCGGGGGGTCGACAGATACGCAGTATTTT
CASNPTSGGSTDTQYF
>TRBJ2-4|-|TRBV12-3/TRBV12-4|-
TGTGCCAGCAGTCCCTCGGAAGCGCGAGCCAAAAACATTCAGTACTTC
CASSPSEARAKNIQYF
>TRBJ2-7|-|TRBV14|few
TGTGCCAGCAAGGACACCCATTCCTACGAGCAGTACTTC
CASKDTHSYEQYF
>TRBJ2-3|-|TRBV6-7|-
TGTGCCAGCAGTTACCCAAGTTTCCTCACAGATACGCAGTATTTT
CASSYPSFLTDTQYF
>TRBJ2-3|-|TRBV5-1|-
TGCGCCAGCAGCTTGGCCTCGGGCGTCTCCAGCACAGATACGCAGTATTTT
CASSLASGVSSTDTQYF
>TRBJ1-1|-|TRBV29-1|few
TGCAGCGTCCGCCTACTGTTTACAGGGAAACCGAACACTGAAGCTTTCTTT
CSVRLLFTGKPNTEAFF
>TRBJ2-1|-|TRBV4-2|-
TGTGCCAGCAGCCAAGAGGCGACTAGTATTACGAATGAGCGGTTCTTC
CASSQEATSITNERFF
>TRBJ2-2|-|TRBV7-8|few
TGTGCCAGCAGCCGTAGGATGGGGTCGCCCGGGGAGCTGTTTTTT
CASSRRMGSPGELFF
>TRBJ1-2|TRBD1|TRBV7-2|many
TGTGCCAGCAGACTAACAGGGGGCGATGGCTACACCTTC
CASRLTGGDGYTF
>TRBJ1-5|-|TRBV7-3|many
TGTGCCAGCAGCTTGGGAATAAATCAGCCCCAGCATTTT
CASSLGINQPQHF
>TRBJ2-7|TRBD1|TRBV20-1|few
TGCAGTGCTACCCGGGACAGGGTGCACGAGCAGTACTTC
CSATRDRVHEQYF
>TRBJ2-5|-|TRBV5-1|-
TGCGCCAGCAGAGCCCCTAGGGAGGAGACCCAGTACTTC
CASRAPREETQYF
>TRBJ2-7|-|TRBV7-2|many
TGTGCCAGCAGCCGGCCGGGACTGGGTACCTACGAGCAGTACTTC
CASSRPGLGTYEQYF
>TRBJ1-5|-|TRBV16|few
TGTGCCAGCAGCCAAAGTCGCCAGAATAATCAGCCCCAGCATTTT
CASSQSRQNNQPQHF
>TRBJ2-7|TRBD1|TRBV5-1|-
TGCGCCAGCAGCTCGAAAGGACAGGGGACCGAGCAGTACTTC
CASSSKGQGTEQYF
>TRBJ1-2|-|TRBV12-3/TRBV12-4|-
TGTGCCAGCAGTTCACCCCTCCAGGGTAACTATGGCTACACCTTC
CASSSPLQGNYGYTF
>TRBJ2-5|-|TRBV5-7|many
TGTGCCAGCAGCTCGGACAGCGCGTACCAAGAGACCCAGTACTTC
CASSSDSAYQETQYF
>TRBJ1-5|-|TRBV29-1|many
TGCAGCGTACTACAGGGAAACAATCAGCCCCAGCATTTT
CSVLQGNNQPQHF
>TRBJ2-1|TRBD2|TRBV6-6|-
TGTGCCAGCAGCGGCTGGACTAGCGGTAGCGACAATGAGCAGTTCTTC
CASSGWTSGSDNEQFF
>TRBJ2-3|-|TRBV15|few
TGTGCCACCAGCAGAGAACTGACTAGCACAGATACGCAGTATTTT
CATSRELTSTDTQYF
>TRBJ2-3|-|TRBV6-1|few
TGTGCCAGCAGTGCCGTACCCAATTTAGCAGCTAGCACAGATACGCAGTATTTT
CASSAVPNLAASTDTQYF
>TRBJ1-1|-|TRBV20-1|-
TGCAGTGCTCTAACGACCGGGAAAAGGGAAAGGTCCATGAACACTGAAGCTTTCTTT
CSALTTGKRERSMNTEAFF
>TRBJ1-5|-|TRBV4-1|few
TGCGCCAGCAGCCAAGTTCTCAGCCCCGAATGGCCCCAGCATTTT
CASSQVLSPEWPQHF
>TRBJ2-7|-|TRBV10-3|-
TGTGCCGTCAGGGTTGCCGGAGGGGCCTACGAGCAGTACTTC
CAVRVAGGAYEQYF
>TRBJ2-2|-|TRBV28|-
TGTGCCAGCAGTTTATATCCGGGACTTAACACCGGGGAGCTGTTTTTT
CASSLYPGLNTGELFF
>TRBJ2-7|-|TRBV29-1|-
TGCAGCGTTGCCCTATCTCTAACCTACGAGCAGTACTTC
CSVALSLTYEQYF
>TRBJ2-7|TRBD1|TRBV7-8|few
TGTGCCAGCAGCTTAGGAAGGGACAGGGTCTACGAGCAGTACTTC
CASSLGRDRVYEQYF
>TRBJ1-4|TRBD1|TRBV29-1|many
TGCAGCGCCTCCGCCGGGACAGGGGGCGAAAAACTGTTTTTT
CSASAGTGGEKLFF
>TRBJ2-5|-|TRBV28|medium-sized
TGCGCCAGCAGCCAAGAGACCCAGTACTTC
CASSQETQYF
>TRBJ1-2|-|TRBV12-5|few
TGTGCTAGTGGTTTGGTTAATCCAGGGTGGGACTATGGCTACACCTTC
CASGLVNPGWDYGYTF
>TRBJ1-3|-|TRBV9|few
TGTGCCAGCAGCGCGACTGCTGGAAACACCATATATTTT
CASSATAGNTIYF
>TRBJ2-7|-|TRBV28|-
TGTGCCAGCAGTTTATCCCGGGCAGAGCAGTACTTC
CASSLSRAEQYF
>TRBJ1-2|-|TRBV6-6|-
TGTGCCAGCAGTTATGGGGGGGCCGATGGCTACACCTTC
CASSYGGADGYTF
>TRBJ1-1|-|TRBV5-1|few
TGCGCCAGCAGAATGCCGCACAGGGAGGACACTGAAGCTTTCTTT
CASRMPHREDTEAFF
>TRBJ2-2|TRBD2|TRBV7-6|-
TGTGCCAGCAGCTTAGGACTAGCTTGGGGAAGCACCGGGGAGCTGTTTTTT
CASSLGLAWGSTGELFF
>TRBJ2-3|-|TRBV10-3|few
TGTGCCACTAGGGGACAACCTCCAGATACGCAGTATTTT
CATRGQPPDTQYF
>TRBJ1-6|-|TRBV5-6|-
TGTGCCAGCAGCGCTGGGTGGAGCAACACCCTCCACTTT
CASSAGWSNTLHF
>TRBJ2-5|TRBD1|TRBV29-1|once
TGCAGCTTGAGGACAGGGGGCTCCTCAGAGACCCAGTACTTC
CSLRTGGSSETQYF
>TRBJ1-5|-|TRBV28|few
TGTGCCAGCAGTTTAGGGGGGGGAAAGAATCAGCCCCAGCATTTT
CASSLGGGKNQPQHF
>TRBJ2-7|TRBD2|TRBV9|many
TGTGCCAGCAGCGCTAGCGGCGATCCCTACGAGCAGTACTTC
CASSASGDPYEQYF
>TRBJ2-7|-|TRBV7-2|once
TGTGCCAGCAGCTTAGTCATAGGGGCCAGGGACGAGCAGTACTTC
CASSLVIGARDEQYF
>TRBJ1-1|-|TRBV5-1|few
TGCGCCAGCAGACGTTCGCAAGATTTCATGAACACTGAAGCTTTCTTT
CASRRSQDFMNTEAFF
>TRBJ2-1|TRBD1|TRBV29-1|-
TGCAGCGTCAGACAGGGTTGGCAAAATGAGCAGTTCTTC
CSVRQGWQNEQFF
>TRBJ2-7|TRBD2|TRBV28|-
TGTGCCAGCAGCCGCGACGCTAGCGGGGGGGCCTACGAGCAGTACTTC
CASSRDASGGAYEQYF
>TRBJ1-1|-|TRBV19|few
TGTGCCAGTGGGACAATTAACTACAGGGATTCCCGTTTAGATGTCGACACTGAAGCTTTCTTT
CASGTINYRDSRLDVDTEAFF
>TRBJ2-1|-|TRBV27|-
TGTGCCAGCAGCTATCGGCCCTGGGGCAATGAGCAGTTCTTC
CASSYRPWGNEQFF
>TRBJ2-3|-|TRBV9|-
TGTGCCAGCAGCGCAGTGGGTTGGGAGACAGATACGCAGTATTTT
CASSAVGWETDTQYF
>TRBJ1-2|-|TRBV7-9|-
TGTGCCAGCAGCCCTAGGGGGAAGTCGTATGGCTACACCTTC
CASSPRGKSYGYTF
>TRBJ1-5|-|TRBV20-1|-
TGCAGTGCCGGAAAATCCAATCAGCCCCAGCATTTT
CSAGKSNQPQHF
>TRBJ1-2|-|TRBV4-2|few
TGTGCCAGCAGCCAAGAATCGGGGATGGGCTATGGCTACACCTTC
CASSQESGMGYGYTF
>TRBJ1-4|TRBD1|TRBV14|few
TGTGCCAGCAGCCAAGATCACGGGACAGTGTTTTTT
CASSQDHGTVFF
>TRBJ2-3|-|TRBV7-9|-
TGTGCCAGCACTAGCAGGGCTGATACGCAGTATTTT
CASTSRADTQYF
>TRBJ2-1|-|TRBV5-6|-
TGTGCCAGCAGCGGGTCCAGGGGAATATACAGTGAGCAGTTCTTC
CASSGSRGIYSEQFF
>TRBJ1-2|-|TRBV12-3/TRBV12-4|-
TGTGCCAGCAGTACCCGGGGTCTCGGAGCTAACTATGGCTACACCTTC
CASSTRGLGANYGYTF
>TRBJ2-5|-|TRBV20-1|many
TGCAGTGCTAGAGATCACTGGGGGGGCCGAGAGACCCAGTACTTC
CSARDHWGGRETQYF